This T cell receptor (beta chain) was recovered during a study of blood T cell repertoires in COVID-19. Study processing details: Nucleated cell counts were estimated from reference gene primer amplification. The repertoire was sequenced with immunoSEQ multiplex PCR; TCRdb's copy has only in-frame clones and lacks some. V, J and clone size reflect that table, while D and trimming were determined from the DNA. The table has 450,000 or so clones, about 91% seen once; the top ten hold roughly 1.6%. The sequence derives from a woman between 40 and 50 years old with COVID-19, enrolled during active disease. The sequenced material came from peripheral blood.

The CDR3 DNA sequence: TGTGCCAGCAGCGACGGGACAGAAAACATTCAGTACTTC. Its translation is CASSDGTENIQYF. This rearrangement joins TRBV5-6 to TRBJ2-4, with 7 positions matching TRBD1. CDR3 length: 13 residues. J was trimmed by 5 bases and V by 4 bases; bases with no gene match: 3. Germline V gives CDR1 SGHDT, CDR2 YYEEEE.